This TCR beta chain was recorded in a study of neurological immune-mediated disorders. This clonotype occurred many times. The antigen is undetermined. TCRdb processed the 5' RACE reads anew with MiXCR; each CDR3 protein has one entry. This table holds about 71,000 distinct CDR3 sequences, about 3.4% found once. Study-level findings and limits: The greatest TCR clonal expansion occurred in HTLV-1-associated myelopathy and the least in multiple sclerosis, which fell below healthy controls. One related-CDR3 cluster, identified by phylogenetic grouping, held the repertoires of 18 of 34 multiple sclerosis patients and was a possible signature.

This receptor was taken from a man aged 35 to 55 with multiple sclerosis. Sequencing used PBMCs.

In DNA form, the CDR3 reads TGTGCCAGCAGCCCCCCCCAACGGCAGGAGACCCAGTACTTC. Translation gives CASSPPQRQETQYF. The chain recombines TRBV7-9 with TRBJ2-5, with D unresolved. V was trimmed by 5 bases and J by 5 bases, leaving 15 bases between them. This CDR3 has 14 residues. Germline CDR1 reads SEHNR; CDR2 reads FQNEAQ (reference sequence).